The following is a T cell receptor (beta chain) sequence with its context. Its target antigen remains unknown. No base qualities exist here, and no much larger clone lies one base off it. TCRbeta CDR3 regions were amplified from genomic DNA using the immunoSEQ Assay, a bias-controlled multiplex PCR. In the source study's methods: Within the assay, amplification of reference gene primers was used to estimate how many nucleated cells each sample contained. To quantify the absolute abundance of each unique TCRbeta CDR3 rearrangement, sequence reads were collapsed and filtered. For each sample, productive Simpson clonality was calculated as the square root of Simpson's diversity index across productive rearrangements. In its TCRdb copy, this immuneACCESS table keeps in-frame sequences only and misses some clones. Where compared with another copy, unresolved V genes explain less than half of these, and the others have no known cause. The V and J calls and clone size are taken from that table; D and trimming were inferred from the DNA. The sample data list approximately 440,000 clones, and around 88% of these were observed just once. Around 13% of the sample comes from the top ten.

One collaborating source in Seattle enrolled patients during active infection and followed them longitudinally through the course of disease. The collaborating institutions used their own protocols to collect whole blood in K2EDTA tubes. For TCRbeta analysis, collaborators shipped samples in one of three forms: frozen whole blood, isolated PBMCs, or DNA extracted from either of those sample types. The V end loses 0 bases and the J end loses 2 bases, and a stretch of 8 bases separates them. The CDR3 measures 15 amino acids from cysteine to phenylalanine. Just CDR3 DNA is preserved here, 45 bases in frame from base 1. CDR1 and CDR2 were assigned from the germline V gene as SGHRS and YFSETQ. The data belong to a study of blood T cell repertoires in COVID-19 (dated by TCRdb to 2020 to 2022). Context from the whole study: Collaborator samples came from the United States, Italy and Spain and covered acute and convalescent phases of COVID-19. The prospective study material was composed of cDNA or gDNA derived from T cells, B-cell-depleted T cells, or PBMCs. Deeply sampled blood TCRbeta repertoires from subjects exposed to, actively infected with, or recovered from COVID-19 were included in the dataset. A freely available public database, intended as a resource for researchers studying the immune response to SARS-CoV-2, is where the repertoires were released. The samples were drawn from two sources: the first 160 participants of the ongoing ImmuneRACE study, and over 950 subjects contributed by 6 global collaborators. The sample metadata nearly always contained a de-identified subject ID, COVID-19 status, age in years and sex. Where available, HLA class I and class II types were obtained from metadata supplied by the sample provider rather than from assay-based typing.

Paper-wide results and their limitations: The quantity of clinical and demographic metadata differed by source and by participant and was supplied without curation.

Sequenced material: peripheral blood. The sequence was obtained from a woman aged 45-59 years with COVID-19, enrolled during active disease. The V and J segments used are TRBV5-1 and TRBJ1-4; TRBD1 is a weak D gene call, 6 bases matching. The base sequence is TGCGCCAGCAGCTTGGCGGGGGGCACTAATGAAAAACTGTTTTTT. Its translation reads: CASSLAGGTNEKLFF.